These T cell receptor beta chains were read from a single sample in a study of tumor-infiltrating lymphocytes in primary liver carcinoma. TCRdb redid the calling of the multiplex PCR reads with MiXCR, one entry per CDR3 protein. Here the sample spans around 81,000 distinct CDR3 sequences, roughly two thirds being singletons. Specimen: liver tumor tissue from sampling region 4. Receptor source: a woman aged 55-69 years with primary liver carcinoma and hepatitis B virus infection. The CDR3 runs from the conserved cysteine through the conserved F or W.

j_call v_call cdr3_aa
TRBJ2-2 TRBV6-1 CASSDGGQTNTGELFF
TRBJ2-3 TRBV29-1 CSVAMASGRRTDTQYF
TRBJ1-2 TRBV5-6 CASRSGLGYGYTF
TRBJ2-7 TRBV7-9 CVSSLGASASYEQYF
TRBJ2-7 TRBV6-4 CASSDRDGGEQYF
TRBJ2-5 TRBV7-2 CASTNSGGETQYF
TRBJ1-4 TRBV11-2 CVSSLQLTGQTNEKLFF
TRBJ1-2 TRBV30 CACSSADYGYTF
TRBJ2-1 TRBV12-3/TRBV12-4 CASSLNRGHEQFF
TRBJ1-2 TRBV28 CASSQWDRGSGRYTF
TRBJ2-1 TRBV11-3 CASSRTTSRQFF
TRBJ2-5 TRBV4-1 CASSQGGLAGLRETQYF
TRBJ2-7 TRBV11-3 CASSLGTGDSLDHYF
TRBJ1-1 TRBV6-5 CVSSYVLGITEPFF
TRBJ2-6 TRBV6-5 CVNSSRTAGANVLTF
TRBJ2-3 TRBV6-1 CTSRTQRVSTDTQYF